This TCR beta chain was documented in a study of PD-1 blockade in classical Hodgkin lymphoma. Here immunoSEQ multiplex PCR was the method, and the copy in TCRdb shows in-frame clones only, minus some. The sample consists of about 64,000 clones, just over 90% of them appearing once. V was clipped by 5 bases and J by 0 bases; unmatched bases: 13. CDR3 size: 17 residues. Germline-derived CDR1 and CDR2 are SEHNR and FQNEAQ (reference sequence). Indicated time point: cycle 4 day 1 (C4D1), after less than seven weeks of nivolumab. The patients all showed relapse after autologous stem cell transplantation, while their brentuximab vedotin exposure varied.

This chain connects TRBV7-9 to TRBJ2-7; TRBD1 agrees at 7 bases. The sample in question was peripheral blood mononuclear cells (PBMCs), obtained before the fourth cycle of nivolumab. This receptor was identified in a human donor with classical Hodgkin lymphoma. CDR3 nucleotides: TGTGCCAGCAGCACTCCAGAACACAGGGGCGGCTCCTACGAGCAGTACTTC. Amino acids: CASSTPEHRGGSYEQYF.